This TCR beta chain was obtained from a study of circulating CD8 cells and anti-PD-1 response in melanoma (dated by TCRdb to the early 2020s). Notes on the research overall: Patients received nivolumab intravenously at 3 mg/kg every 2 weeks. Of the 13 patients in the melanoma cohort, seven received anti-PD-1 as first-line therapy and six had prior targeted therapy or immunotherapy. Responders were defined as patients showing complete or partial responses, and non-responders as patients showing stable or progressive disease (RECIST v1.1). A total of around 11 melanoma patients were included in the TCR repertoire analysis, 4 of them responders and 7 non-responders. On on-treatment samples, PD-1 was detected using a biotinylated anti-human IgG4 antibody. General findings and caveats noted by the study authors: Repertoires were mostly private between subsets, with fewer than 7.5% of TRB clonotypes shared at M1, and the greatest sharing occurred between DPOS and TIGIT. Because tumor material could not be accessed, tumor reactivity was instead assessed with peptide assays on expanded sorted subsets. Because material was limited, experiments were generally done without replicates. The highest diversity was observed in the DNEG repertoire, similar and higher clonality was shown by the PD-1 and DPOS repertoires, and the lowest diversity was found in the TIGIT repertoires. The cohort included both treatment-naive and previously treated patients, and the authors noted that this mix could influence results. The published TCR repertoire comparisons used only baseline and M1 samples from a small cohort with few responders.

Sequencing instrument: NextSeq 500. TCR libraries were prepared from around 15 ng of total RNA with the QIAseq Immune Repertoire RNA Library Kit, Human TCR Panel. Sequencing of the TCR libraries was done on an Illumina NextSeq with a Mid Output V2 kit and asymmetric 261x41 paired-end reads. Every TCR library was diluted down to roughly 4.4 nM, then pooled, denatured and loaded at roughly 1 pM. In the original analysis: TCR FASTQ files were processed in the QIAGEN GeneGlobe Data Analysis Center, with downstream analysis in R 3.5.2. Clonality was calculated as one minus Shannon entropy normalized by the log of the number of unique productive sequences. TRA or TRB clonotypes differing in abundance between baseline and M1 were identified within each subset by Fisher exact tests at 5% FDR. Clonotypes with differential abundance were classified as emerging, expanding, contracting or non-expanding/contracting. Repertoire overlap between patients was measured with Morisita's overlap index. The public reads were reprocessed in TCRdb via fastp at Q25 and MiXCR, keeping in-frame beta chains. Each entry merges the rows of one CDR3 protein and shows their most common DNA and genes. TCRdb, not the authors, supplied the V and J calls. The sample has over 350 distinct CDR3 sequences on record, 6% to 7% of them singletons. More than 45% of the sample comes from the top ten.

Four subsets defined by PD-1 and/or TIGIT were sorted from live CD3+CD8+TCRalphabeta+ cells on a BD FACSAria II cell sorter. To characterize how relevant each subset is to anti-PD-1 therapy response, circulating CD8 T cells were sorted into four subsets based on PD-1 and TIGIT expression. For every sorted CD8 T-cell subset, sequencing covered both the TCR alpha and the TCR beta chains. Peripheral blood was drawn before the first anti-PD-1 injection and after two and four injections. PBMCs were immediately isolated by Ficoll gradient centrifugation. Until use, PBMCs were kept cryopreserved in liquid nitrogen in RPMI containing roughly 22% FCS and around 10% DMSO. Thawed PBMCs were stained with a viability dye and antibodies against CD3, CD8alpha, TCRalphabeta, PD-1 and TIGIT. Total RNA was extracted with the RNeasy Kit, and a RIN above 7 was reached by every sample. Trimming accounts for 10 bases at V and 6 bases at J, while the number of junction bases matched to no gene is 12. Including cysteine and phenylalanine, the CDR3 has 14 amino acids. The kept DNA is CDR3 alone, 42 bases in frame from the first base. CDR1 and CDR2 are drawn from the germline V gene (reference sequence): LNHDA, SQIVND.

By its share of the sample, this clonotype is medium-sized (0.01 to 0.1%). It has no known antigen specificity. No much larger clonotype is one base removed from it; base qualities were not supplied. The clonotype comes from a human donor with melanoma. The chain links TRBV19 with TRBJ2-1; the central 7 bases match TRBD2. This specimen consisted of CD8+ T cells from PBMCs, obtained at baseline or after one month of anti-PD-1 therapy (not recorded which). The nucleotide sequence reads TGTGCCACCACTGTGGGGGGGGACGGCAATGAGCAGTTCTTC. Translated, this gives CATTVGGDGNEQFF.